This T cell receptor beta chain was observed in a study of blood T cells in healthy people across ages (dated by TCRdb to 2015 to 2017). Context from the whole study: In model experiments, template switching captured roughly one uniquely barcoded TCR beta cDNA molecule for every two T cells. To avoid experimental bias, donors of different ages were spread randomly across the sequencing lanes. Donors were grouped into four age groups: young (average 16 years), middle-aged (under 40), aged (approximately 58) and long-lived (around 80). Using deep sequencing normalized with unique cDNA molecular identifiers, the study measured how TCR beta repertoire diversity changes with age. Two additional independent replicas of 1 million unique cDNA reads from the same blood draw were analyzed for two donors (one aged 18 to 30 and one aged 80 or older). The investigation overall reported the following: As age increased, observed TCR beta diversity per million T cells dropped in a roughly linear way, and a significant reduction was already evident by age about 40. Estimates of total diversity from one million sequenced T cells were regarded as lower bounds and underestimates. The long-lived group showed more naive CD4+ T cells, fewer expanded clones and increased TCR diversity than the aged group, suggesting age selection. Because profiling used bulk unsorted PBMCs, naive and antigen-experienced compartments could not be compared conclusively. Donor CMV infection status was unknown, potentially confounding age-related changes in expanded clonotypes. A strong correlation was found between observed TCR beta diversity and the percentage of naive T cells measured by flow cytometry.

With respect to this clonotype: No antigen is known for it. Base qualities are not recorded, but no much larger clone differs from it by a single base.

Donors were 30 to 45 systemically healthy Caucasian individuals from Russia aged roughly 6 to 90 years. Roughly 9.5 milliliters of peripheral blood were drawn from each donor into EDTA-treated Vacutainer tubes. Ficoll-Paque density-gradient centrifugation was used to isolate PBMCs, with at least 6.5 million per sample. Total RNA was extracted from PBMCs with Trizol reagent, with at least 6 micrograms obtained per sample. The percentages of naive CD45RAhigh/CD27high T cells were determined by flow cytometry on a PBMC aliquot from every donor. The CDR1 and CDR2 encoded by the germline V gene are SGDLS and YYNGEE. V loses 0 bases of germline sequence and J loses 1 base, and the interval between the two ends is 22 bases. Measured from the cysteine to the phenylalanine, the CDR3 is 20 residues long. Of all the DNA, just the CDR3 is kept, 60 bases in frame from base 1. Libraries were constructed by 5' RACE. Data came from an Illumina HiSeq 2500. A second PCR of about 6 to 12 cycles was run with a J-beta primer mix and a sample-barcoded 5' primer. A template-switch 5' adaptor carrying 12 random nucleotides introduced a unique molecular identifier onto each TCR beta cDNA molecule. Each sample yielded at least 3 million CDR3-containing paired-end reads. The Mint cDNA synthesis kit, primed by a TRBC-specific oligonucleotide, was used to synthesize first-strand cDNA from all RNA. Following uracil-DNA glycosylase treatment, a first 18-cycle PCR with universal primers M1SS and BC2_uni_R was performed on all cDNA. In the authors' own workflow: Normalization of each sample was performed by random selection of 1 million high-quality reads, each carrying a distinct molecular identifier. Instead of being binned into consensus sequences, reads with shared molecular identifiers were discarded. MiTCR, run with a Q25 quality threshold and the strictest error-elimination algorithm, handled CDR3 identification, clonotype clustering and error correction. A nonparametric unseen species model using Euler transformation provided a lower-bound estimate of total TCR beta diversity. TCRdb trimmed public reads at Q25 via fastp, called clones via MiXCR and kept in-frame beta chains. Rows merge per CDR3 protein into single entries with the most common DNA and genes. The V and J calls reflect TCRdb's pipeline rather than the authors' work. This sample has roughly 1,800,000 distinct CDR3 sequences in its table, and approximately 50% of those were observed once. The biggest ten clones account for more than 2% of the sample.

The rearrangement combines TRBV9 with TRBJ2-2; no D segment can be confidently identified. The sequenced sample was blood. This clonotype originated in a woman between 35 and 50 years old in good health. The DNA sequence is TGTGCCAGCAGCGTAGATGTTACAGCCGGAGTAGAGAAGAACACCGGGGAGCTGTTTTTT. It encodes CASSVDVTAGVEKNTGELFF. With the portions outside the CDR3 filled from the reference TRBV9 and TRBJ2-2 genes, the complete variable region becomes DSGVTQTPKHLITATGQRVTLRCSPRSGDLSVYWYQQSLDQGLQFLIQYYNGEERAKGNILERFSAQQFPDLHSELNLSSLELGDSALYFCASSVDVTAGVEKNTGELFFGEGSRLTVL.